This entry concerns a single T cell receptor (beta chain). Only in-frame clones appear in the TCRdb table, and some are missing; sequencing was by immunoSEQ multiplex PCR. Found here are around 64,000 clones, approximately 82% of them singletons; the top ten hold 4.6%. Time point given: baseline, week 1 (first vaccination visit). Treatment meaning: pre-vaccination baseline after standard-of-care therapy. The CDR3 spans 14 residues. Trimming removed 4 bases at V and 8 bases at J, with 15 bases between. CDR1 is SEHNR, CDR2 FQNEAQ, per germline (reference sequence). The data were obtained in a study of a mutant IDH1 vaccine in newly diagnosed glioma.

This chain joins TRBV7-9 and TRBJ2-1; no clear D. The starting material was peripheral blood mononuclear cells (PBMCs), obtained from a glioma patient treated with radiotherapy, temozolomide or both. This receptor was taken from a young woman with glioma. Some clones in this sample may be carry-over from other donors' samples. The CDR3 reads CASSSWQGVDEQFF. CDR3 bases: TGTGCCAGCAGCTCCTGGCAAGGAGTGGATGAGCAGTTCTTC. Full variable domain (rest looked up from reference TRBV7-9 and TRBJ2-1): DTGVSQNPRHKITKRGQNVTFRCDPISEHNRLYWYRQTLGQGPEFLTYFQNEAQLEKSRLLSDRFSAERPKGSFSTLEIQRTEQGDSAMYLCASSSWQGVDEQFFGPGTRLTVL.